The following is a T cell receptor beta chain sequence with its context. Its antigen is still unknown. The repertoire was sequenced with immunoSEQ multiplex PCR; TCRdb's copy has only in-frame clones and lacks some. The sample comprises over 60,000 clones, approximately 80% of which are singletons, and 0.7% to 0.9% rests with the top ten. CDR3 length: 13 residues. Trimming cost V 4 bases and J 2 bases, with 6 bases left between them. Germline assignment: CDR1 SGHTA and CDR2 FQGTGA. The sort gate was single viable CD3+CD4+CD8-CD45RO+ cells for memory CD4+ T cells. The data derive from a study of memory CD4+ T cells and cytomegalovirus serostatus. Broader study findings: Each of approximately 61 CMV-associated TCRbeta sequences occurred in one to five individuals.

Sequences were obtained from memory CD4+ T cells from blood. This chain joins TRBV7-3 and TRBJ2-1; a possible D gene is TRBD1 (6 bases). The clonotype was recovered from an adult in good health and CMV-seronegative. DNA for the CDR3: TGTGCCAGCAGCTGGACAGCCTACAATGAGCAGTTCTTC. It translates to CASSWTAYNEQFF.